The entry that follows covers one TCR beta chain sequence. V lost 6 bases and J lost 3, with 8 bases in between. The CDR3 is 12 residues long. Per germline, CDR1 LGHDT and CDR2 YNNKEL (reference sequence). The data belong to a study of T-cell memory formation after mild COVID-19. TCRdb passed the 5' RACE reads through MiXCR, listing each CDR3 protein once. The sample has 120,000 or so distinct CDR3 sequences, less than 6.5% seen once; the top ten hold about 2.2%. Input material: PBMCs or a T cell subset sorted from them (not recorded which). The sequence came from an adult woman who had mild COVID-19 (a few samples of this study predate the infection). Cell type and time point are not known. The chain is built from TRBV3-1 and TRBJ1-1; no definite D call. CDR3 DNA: TGTGCCAGCAGGGACGGCTACACTGAAGCTTTCTTT. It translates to CASRDGYTEAFF.